The 17 T cell receptor beta chains below were found in one sample sequenced in a study of cytomegalovirus exposure and HLA in healthy donors. Both 60 Vbeta primers and 13 Jbeta primers went into the PCR. Some clones are missing from TCRdb's copy, which holds only in-frame ones; the method was immunoSEQ multiplex PCR. The sample records 200,000 to 250,000 clones, roughly 80% being singletons. The material sequenced was PBMCs. These receptors came from a woman between 35 and 50 years old in good health and CMV-seronegative.

This clone was seen only once. V is TRBV30 and J is TRBJ1-1, with D perhaps matching TRBD1 (5 bases). The CDR3 sequence is 12 residues long. V was trimmed by 2 bases and J by 4 bases, leaving 8 bases between them. Germline CDR1 GTSNPN, CDR2 SVGIG (reference sequence). CDR3 sequence: CAWSTGVTEAFF. The CDR3 DNA follows: TGTGCCTGGAGTACGGGGGTCACTGAAGCTTTCTTT.

V gene TRBV5-1 combines with J gene TRBJ2-7, with 8 bases aligning to TRBD2. The CDR3 totals 16 residues. V shed 0 bases and J 5 bases; nucleotides not matched to a gene: 10. Germline CDR1 is SGHRS and CDR2 is YFSETQ. The CDR3 nucleotides read TGCGCCAGCAGCTTGGTTAGCGGGGTATCGTTCGACGAGCAGTACTTC. Its translation is CASSLVSGVSFDEQYF.

This clone was picked up a small number of times. This chain uses TRBV27 with TRBJ2-7, with D perhaps TRBD1 (5 bases). This CDR3 contains 13 residues. Germline-derived CDR1 and CDR2 are MNHEY and SMNVEV (reference sequence). V gave up 6 bases and J gave up 2 bases, with 11 bases separating them. The CDR3 loop is CASSQGLAYEQYF. The CDR3 DNA reads TGTGCCAGCAGCCAGGGTCTAGCCTACGAGCAGTACTTC.

The V and J genes are TRBV9 and TRBJ2-1; 9 bases agree with TRBD2. The CDR3 sequence is 17 residues long. CDR1 and CDR2 from the germline V gene are SGDLS and YYNGEE. J was trimmed by 7 bases and V by 7 bases; bases with no gene match: 18. The CDR3 DNA reads TGTGCCAGCTCTACCTTGACAGGACTAGCGTCTTTAAATGAGCAGTTCTTC. It yields the protein CASSTLTGLASLNEQFF.

This clone was observed a handful of times. At one boundary the junction diverges from the germline segment, which might be a read error. The chain is built from TRBV7-2 and TRBJ2-7; 8 positions match TRBD1. The CDR3 runs 14 residues. Germline V gene sequence: CDR1 SGHTA, CDR2 FQGNSA. The CDR3 coding sequence is TGTGCCAGCAGCTTAGCAGAGGGGTGGACAGGGCCAGCATTC. This sequence encodes CASSLAEGWTGPAF. The whole variable domain, remainder taken from reference TRBV7-2 and TRBJ2-7, is GAGVSQSPSNKVTEKGKDVELRCDPISGHTALYWYRQSLGQGLEFLIYFQGNSAPDKSGLPSDRFSAERTGGSVSTLTIQRTQQEDSAVYLCASSLAEGWTGPAFGPGTRLTVT.

The rearrangement uses TRBV7-3 and TRBJ1-2, with TRBD1 identical over 9 bases. This CDR3 region has 19 residues. Germline V gene sequence: CDR1 SGHTA, CDR2 FQGTGA. V shed 2 bases, J shed 0 bases, and the junction held 13 bases outside the gene matches. The CDR3: CASSLVAPGQGRTNYGYTF. The CDR3 bases are TGTGCCAGCAGCTTAGTTGCCCCCGGACAGGGGAGGACTAACTATGGCTACACCTTC.

This clone was picked up a small number of times. The CDR3 nucleotides read TGTGCCAGCAGTGACTCGGATTATTTGACAGTTAGGATTGAAGCTTTCTTT. Amino acids: CASSDSDYLTVRIEAFF. The chain uses TRBV6-4 and TRBJ1-1, with D possibly matching TRBD1 (5 bases). V dropped 0 bases and J dropped 7 bases, with 21 bases sitting between them. Germline V gene data show CDR1 as MRHNA and CDR2 as SNTAGT. CDR3 length: 17 amino acids.

This clone has a handful of counts. The chain couples TRBV9 to TRBJ2-1; 11 bases line up with TRBD2. The germline V gene has CDR1 SGDLS and CDR2 YYNGEE. The CDR3 spans 15 residues. After removal of 4 bases from V and 5 bases from J, the junction contained 5 bases not matched to a gene. The CDR3 reads CASSLLSGGDNEQFF. For the CDR3, the DNA is TGTGCCAGCAGCCTACTTAGCGGGGGGGACAATGAGCAGTTCTTC.

The chain combines TRBV29-1 with TRBJ2-1; 14 bases agree with TRBD2. Trimming took 4 bases from V and 4 from J; bases not matched to a gene: 6. Germline V gene data show CDR1 as SQVTM and CDR2 as ANQGSEA. The CDR3 sequence is 16 residues long. DNA for the CDR3: TGCAGCGTTGCGGGACTAGCGGGAGCGGGATACAATGAGCAGTTCTTC. It yields the protein CSVAGLAGAGYNEQFF.

The rearrangement joins TRBV2 to TRBJ2-1; 12 bases agree with TRBD2. The germline V gene has CDR1 SNHLY and CDR2 FYNNEI. The V gene end was trimmed by 6 bases and the J gene end by 0 bases; junction bases not matched to a gene: 6. CDR3 size: 17 residues. Written as DNA, the CDR3 is TGTGCCAGCAGCGGACTAGCGGGAACGATCTCCTACAATGAGCAGTTCTTC. Its protein is CASSGLAGTISYNEQFF.

The table lists this clone with a few counts. This chain joins TRBV7-2 and TRBJ1-2, with D tentatively TRBD1 (6 bases). Per the germline V gene, CDR1 is SGHTA and CDR2 is FQGNSA. The length of the CDR3 is 14 residues. Trimming took 0 bases from V and 10 from J, leaving 15 bases between them. CDR3 bases: TGTGCCAGCAGCTTAGCGGGACAAGGAATCGACTACACCTTC. Translating it yields CASSLAGQGIDYTF.

The rearrangement links TRBV28 to TRBJ1-2, with TRBD1 matching 9 bases. Germline CDR1 reads MDHEN; CDR2 reads SYDVKM. With V trimmed by 4 bases and J by 2 bases, 11 bases remained unmatched. There are 17 residues in the CDR3. The DNA of the CDR3 is TGTGCCAGCAGTTCGGGCGGGACAGGGACAGTGAACTATGGCTACACCTTC. The encoded protein is CASSSGGTGTVNYGYTF.

DNA for the CDR3: TGTGCCAGCAGCGTAGCAGGGGGAGCTAATGAAAAACTGTTTTTT. It is translated as CASSVAGGANEKLFF. V is TRBV9 and J is TRBJ1-4; 7 nucleotides align to TRBD1. The CDR3 is 15 residues long. Germline V gene lookup returns CDR1 SGDLS and CDR2 YYNGEE. Trimming removed 0 bases from V and 3 bases from J; junction bases left unmatched: 2. The full variable domain, rest sourced from reference TRBV9 and TRBJ1-4, is DSGVTQTPKHLITATGQRVTLRCSPRSGDLSVYWYQQSLDQGLQFLIQYYNGEERAKGNILERFSAQQFPDLHSELNLSSLELGDSALYFCASSVAGGANEKLFFGSGTQLSVL.

In regard to this clone: At one of its ends the junction is not consistent with the germline gene, which may arise from a read error. V and J are TRBV2 and TRBJ2-1; D is possibly TRBD1 (5 bases). CDR3 size: 11 residues. Germline CDR1 SNHLY, CDR2 FYNNEI. The CDR3 loop is CASSYSGHLVF. In DNA form, the CDR3 reads TGTGCCAGCAGCTACTCAGGGCACCTGGTCTTC.

The V and J genes are TRBV15 and TRBJ1-6; D is uncertain. Looked up from germline, CDR1 is LNHNV and CDR2 is YYDKDF (reference sequence). The CDR3 sequence is 13 residues long. The ends were cut back, 2 bases at V and 7 bases at J, with 6 bases in the middle. The CDR3 DNA sequence: TGTGCCACCAGCAGACAACGGAATTCACCCCTCCACTTT. Its protein is CATSRQRNSPLHF.

This clone showed up just a few times. The chain joins TRBV5-1 to TRBJ2-5, with 10 bases aligning to TRBD2. V gave up 1 base and J gave up 3 bases; unmatched junction bases: 0. Per germline, CDR1 SGHRS and CDR2 YFSETQ. The CDR3 has 14 residues. The CDR3 DNA reads TGCGCCAGCAGCTTGCTAGCGGGAGAAGAGACCCAGTACTTC. Protein sequence: CASSLLAGEETQYF.

This clone has a handful of counts. The chain is built from TRBV9 and TRBJ2-2, with D perhaps matching TRBD2 (5 bases). The V and J ends lost 1 base and 6 bases respectively, with 10 bases between them. Germline loops: CDR1 SGDLS, CDR2 YYNGEE. The CDR3 sequence is 14 residues long. The CDR3 loop is CASSVLAQSGELFF. In DNA, the CDR3 is TGTGCCAGCAGCGTACTAGCCCAATCCGGGGAGCTGTTTTTT.